These 15 T cell receptor beta chains share one sample of origin, sequenced in a study of blood T cell repertoires in COVID-19. Assay used: immunoSEQ multiplex PCR; TCRdb lists only in-frame clones, some missing. The sample records some 200,000 clones, approximately 83% being singletons. The sample consisted of peripheral blood. These TCRs come from a human donor with acute or convalescent COVID-19. The donor label of this sample is uncertain.

CDR3 region: CASSPRTGVDYGYTF. CDR3 nucleotide sequence: TGTGCCAGCAGCCCCCGGACAGGGGTGGACTATGGCTACACCTTC. This chain connects TRBV9 to TRBJ1-2; 9 bases line up with TRBD1. The trim removed 4 bases at V and 3 bases at J, leaving 7 bases unmatched. This CDR3 is 15 amino acids long. Germline CDR1 reads SGDLS; CDR2 reads YYNGEE. The full variable domain, in which reference TRBV9 and TRBJ1-2 provide the parts outside the CDR3, is DSGVTQTPKHLITATGQRVTLRCSPRSGDLSVYWYQQSLDQGLQFLIQYYNGEERAKGNILERFSAQQFPDLHSELNLSSLELGDSALYFCASSPRTGVDYGYTFGSGTRLTVV.

The chain recombines TRBV5-1 with TRBJ1-2, with 9 bases that match TRBD1. The V and J ends lost 6 bases and 3 bases, in that order; junction bases with no gene match: 6. This CDR3 comprises 14 residues. Looked up from germline, CDR1 is SGHRS and CDR2 is YFSETQ. This chain's CDR3 is CASKEGTGYYGYTF. The CDR3, as DNA: TGCGCCAGCAAGGAGGGGACAGGGTACTATGGCTACACCTTC.

The V and J genes are TRBV10-2 and TRBJ1-2, with TRBD1 matching over 7 bases. The CDR3 spans 15 residues. V lost 2 bases and J lost 4; bases outside the gene matches: 7. CDR1 and CDR2 (germline): WSHSY, SAAADI. The CDR3 sequence: CASSETQGGGYGYTF. The DNA of the CDR3 is TGCGCCAGCAGTGAGACGCAGGGGGGAGGCTATGGCTACACCTTC.

The CDR3 DNA sequence: TGTGCCAGCAGCTTGAGGGCAACGGCGGGGGATGGAAACACCATATATTTT. As protein: CASSLRATAGDGNTIYF. This sequence joins TRBV5-5 and TRBJ1-3; weak D call: TRBD1 (5 bases). The germline V and J ends were trimmed by 1 base and 3 bases, with 17 bases remaining between them. The germline CDR1 and CDR2 sequences are SGHKS and YYEKEE (reference sequence). This CDR3 has 17 amino acids.

V and J are TRBV28 and TRBJ2-2; 8 bases fit TRBD2. V trimming: 11 bases; J trimming: 6 bases; junction bases outside the gene matches: 5. CDR3 length equals 12 residues. The germline V gene encodes CDR1 MDHEN and CDR2 SYDVKM. This CDR3 reads CALAGRAGELFF. CDR3 sequence (DNA): TGTGCCCTAGCGGGCAGGGCCGGGGAGCTGTTTTTT.

The V call is TRBV29-1, the J call TRBJ2-7, with 7 bases aligning to TRBD1. Germline loops: CDR1 SQVTM, CDR2 ANQGSEA. CDR3 length: 12 amino acids. J gave up 3 bases and V 7 bases, and 6 bases lay outside the gene matches. The CDR3 nucleotides read TGCAGCGCTTCCCGGGACAGCTACGAGCAGTACTTC. Translation: CSASRDSYEQYF.

The rearrangement uses TRBV19 and TRBJ1-5, with D uncertain. Germline assignment: CDR1 LNHDA and CDR2 SQIVND (reference sequence). This CDR3 is built from 14 residues. V lost 1 base and J 5 bases, leaving 9 bases between the germline ends. CDR3 coding DNA: TGTGCCAGTAGTATAGTTTCAGAAGATCAGCCCCAGCATTTT. This translates into CASSIVSEDQPQHF.

The chain couples TRBV5-1 to TRBJ2-7, with 12 nucleotides matching TRBD1. V was pared by 4 bases and J by 6 bases, with 8 bases of the junction left unmatched. Germline V lookup: CDR1 SGHRS, CDR2 YFSETQ. The CDR3 consists of 15 residues. The CDR3 DNA is TGCGCCAGCAGCCTTGGCGGGACAGGGGGCGGCGAGCAGTACTTC. Translation gives CASSLGGTGGGEQYF.

The CDR3 spells CAWSAETGSYGYTF. CDR3 coding DNA: TGTGCCTGGAGTGCGGAGACAGGTAGCTATGGCTACACCTTC. The chain links TRBV30 to TRBJ1-2; tentatively, D is TRBD1 (6 bases). Germline loops: CDR1 GTSNPN, CDR2 SVGIG (reference sequence). This CDR3 spans 14 amino acids. V lost 1 base and J 4 bases, leaving 13 bases between the germline ends.

J is TRBJ1-6 and V is TRBV3-1 (or the pseudogene TRBV3-2); 7 bases agree with TRBD1. The CDR3 covers 15 residues. V shed 5 bases and J 11 bases; nucleotides not matched to a gene: 12. From germline, CDR1 is LGHDT and CDR2 YNNKEL (reference sequence). As DNA, the CDR3 is TGTGCCAGCAGCGCCCCAGGGGGGAATAAGGCACCCCTCCACTTT. It translates to CASSAPGGNKAPLHF.

The table lists this clone with a few counts. The rearrangement links TRBV10-2 to TRBJ2-5; 7 bases line up with TRBD2. The CDR3 consists of 15 residues. Germline lookup yields CDR1 WSHSY and CDR2 SAAADI. V was pared by 10 bases and J by 0 bases, with 11 bases of the junction left unmatched. The CDR3, as DNA: TGCGCCACCTACCCGGGGGGTCCGTACCAAGAGACCCAGTACTTC. It yields the protein CATYPGGPYQETQYF.

V and J are TRBV27 and TRBJ1-1; D is undetermined. Germline values: CDR1 MNHEY, CDR2 SMNVEV (reference sequence). Trimming took 4 bases from V and 2 from J, leaving 26 bases between them. The CDR3 has 19 residues. CDR3 sequence reads: CASSSPPRGGRGINTEAFF. The CDR3 DNA follows: TGTGCCAGCAGTTCTCCCCCTCGGGGAGGGCGAGGGATTAACACTGAAGCTTTCTTT.

The chain carries TRBV7-2 and TRBJ2-3; D possibly corresponds to TRBD1 (7 bases). Germline V CDR1 and CDR2: SGHTA, FQGNSA. V gave up 1 base and J gave up 2 bases, with 16 bases separating them. This CDR3 region has 17 residues. CDR3 sequence (DNA): TGTGCCAGCAGCTTAGGACTAGGCAGGGGGAACACAGATACGCAGTATTTT. Translated, it gives CASSLGLGRGNTDTQYF.

This chain joins TRBV9 and TRBJ2-7; D gene uncertain. The germline V and J ends were trimmed by 5 bases and 0 bases, with 6 bases remaining between them. CDR1 and CDR2 from the germline V gene are SGDLS and YYNGEE. This CDR3 has 12 amino acids. CDR3 amino acids: CASSFSSYEQYF. The CDR3 DNA reads as TGTGCCAGCAGTTTCAGCTCCTACGAGCAGTACTTC. Together with reference TRBV9 and TRBJ2-7, the CDR3 gives the full variable domain: DSGVTQTPKHLITATGQRVTLRCSPRSGDLSVYWYQQSLDQGLQFLIQYYNGEERAKGNILERFSAQQFPDLHSELNLSSLELGDSALYFCASSFSSYEQYFGPGTRLTVT.

The V and J genes are TRBV7-8 and TRBJ2-1; TRBD2 is a possible D gene (6 bases). The V end lost 7 bases, the J end lost 9 bases, and 22 bases lay between the germline ends. The length of the CDR3 is 15 residues. Germline V lookup: CDR1 SGHVS, CDR2 FQNEAQ. The CDR3 sequence: CASTPLQAEGGEQFF. CDR3 in DNA: TGTGCCAGCACCCCTCTTCAAGCGGAGGGAGGTGAGCAGTTCTTC. Drawing the rest from reference TRBV7-8 and TRBJ2-1, the complete variable domain is GAGVSQSPRYKVAKRGQDVALRCDPISGHVSLFWYQQALGQGPEFLTYFQNEAQLDKSGLPSDRFFAERPEGSVSTLKIQRTQQEDSAVYLCASTPLQAEGGEQFFGPGTRLTVL.